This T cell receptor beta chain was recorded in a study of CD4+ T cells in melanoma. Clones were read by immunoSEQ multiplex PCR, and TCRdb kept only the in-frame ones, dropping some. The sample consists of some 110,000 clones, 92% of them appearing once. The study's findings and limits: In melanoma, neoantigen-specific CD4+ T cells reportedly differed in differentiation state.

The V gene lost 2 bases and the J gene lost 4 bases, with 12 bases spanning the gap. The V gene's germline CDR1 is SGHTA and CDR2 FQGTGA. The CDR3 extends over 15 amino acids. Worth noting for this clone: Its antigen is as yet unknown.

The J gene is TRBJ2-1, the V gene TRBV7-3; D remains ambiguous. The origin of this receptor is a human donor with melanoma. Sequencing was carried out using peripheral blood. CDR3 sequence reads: CASSLQASGYNEQFF. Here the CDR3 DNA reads TGTGCCAGCAGCTTACAGGCTAGTGGGTACAATGAGCAGTTCTTC. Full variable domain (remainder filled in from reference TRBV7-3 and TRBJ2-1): GAGVSQTPSNKVTEKGKYVELRCDPISGHTALYWYRQSLGQGPEFLIYFQGTGAADDSGLPNDRFFAVRPEGSVSTLKIQRTERGDSAVYLCASSLQASGYNEQFFGPGTRLTVL.